The rows below give T cell receptor beta chains drawn from one sample of a study of blood T cell repertoires in COVID-19. Only in-frame clones appear in the TCRdb table, and some are missing; sequencing was by immunoSEQ multiplex PCR. This sample has 140,000 to 150,000 clones, with around 87% found just once. The sequencing input was PBMCs or T cells enriched from blood (not recorded which). Source of these receptors: a middle-aged woman who had been exposed to COVID-19. Both conserved end residues are part of each CDR3. A D gene is named only where the DNA matches it firmly. Size values are once, few and many counts, or a class for expanded clones, and some rows have none.

j_call v_call clone_size d_call cdr3_nt cdr3_aa
TRBJ1-4 TRBV19 . . TGTGCCAGTAGTACAAGACAGACGAATGAAAAACTGTTTTTT CASSTRQTNEKLFF
TRBJ2-7 TRBV7-8 . TRBD1 TGTGCCAGCAGCTTATTTACTCCCAGGGGGAACATCGAGCAGTACTTC CASSLFTPRGNIEQYF
TRBJ1-3 TRBV2 . . TGTGCCAGCTATCAGGAGGCGGGTGGAAACACCATATATTTT CASYQEAGGNTIYF
TRBJ1-1 TRBV27 . . TGTGCCAGCAGTTTAACGGGGAACACTGAAGCTTTCTTT CASSLTGNTEAFF
TRBJ2-3 TRBV29-1 . TRBD2 TGCAGCGTTGTACTAGCGGACAGCACAGATACGCAGTATTTT CSVVLADSTDTQYF
TRBJ2-7 TRBV5-1 . . TGCGCCAGCAGCATGACAGGGCTTGGGAGGGAGCAGTACTTC CASSMTGLGREQYF
TRBJ2-7 TRBV5-5 . . TGTGCCAGCAGCTTGTTTCAGGGTGGGCAGTACTTC CASSLFQGGQYF
TRBJ2-7 TRBV18 once . TGTGCCAGCTCACCACCGGCGGGCTACGAGCAGTACTTC CASSPPAGYEQYF
TRBJ1-2 TRBV6-5 . TRBD1 TGTGCCAGCAGTTACGACCAAATGCCGAGGACAGGGGGCTACACCTTC CASSYDQMPRTGGYTF
TRBJ2-5 TRBV12-3/TRBV12-4 few TRBD1 TGTGCCAGCAGTTTCAGGGGGGAGACCCAGTACTTC CASSFRGETQYF
TRBJ1-1 TRBV5-4 . . TGTGCCAGCAGCCTCGATGGACAGCAGAACACTGAAGCTTTCTTT CASSLDGQQNTEAFF
TRBJ2-1 TRBV7-2 . . TGTGCCAGCATGGGACTCCGTGCGGGCGAGCAGTTCTTC CASMGLRAGEQFF
TRBJ1-2 TRBV9 once . TGTGCCAGCAGCCCCTGGCCACCAGCTAACTATGGCTACACCTTC CASSPWPPANYGYTF
TRBJ1-3 TRBV5-1 . . TGCGCCAGCAGCTTGGTTTCAGGGGAGGGAAACACCATATATTTT CASSLVSGEGNTIYF